One and the same sample provided the 20 T cell receptor beta chains below, sequenced in a study of CD8+CD57+ T cells in acquired aplastic anemia. Sequenced patients had shown CD8+CD57+ cell expansion by flow cytometry. CDR3 and TCR beta VDJ profiling relied on genomic DNA as the template. From the reads, TCRdb called clonotypes with MiXCR, one entry per CDR3 protein. Of hundreds of thousands of distinct CDR3 sequences in the sample, roughly 59% were seen once. The sequenced sample consisted of sorted CD4+, CD8+, or CD8+CD57+ T cells (not recorded which) from PBMCs. The receptors here all came from a human donor with aplastic anemia.

The chain couples TRBV2 to TRBJ1-6; 10 bases are shared with TRBD1. The ends lost 7 bases at V and 8 bases at J; junction bases unmatched: 2. Germline CDR1 SNHLY, CDR2 FYNNEI. The length of the CDR3 is 13 residues. CDR3 nucleotide sequence: TGTGCCAGCAAGGGACAGGGGTATTCACCCCTCCACTTT. Protein sequence: CASKGQGYSPLHF. Variable domain in full (rest from reference TRBV2 and TRBJ1-6): EPEVTQTPSHQVTQMGQEVILRCVPISNHLYFYWYRQILGQKVEFLVSFYNNEISEKSEIFDDQFSVERPDGSNFTLKIRSTKLEDSAMYFCASKGQGYSPLHFGNGTRLTVT.

This clonotype has at least ten counts. The chain couples TRBV5-1 to TRBJ2-7; a weak D match, TRBD2 (6 bases). Germline CDR1 reads SGHRS; CDR2 reads YFSETQ. V was cut by 0 bases and J by 5 bases, with 12 bases left in between. The CDR3 consists of 14 residues. The CDR3 region is CASSLARRGDEQYF. The CDR3 coding sequence is TGCGCCAGCAGCTTGGCCCGGCGGGGCGACGAGCAGTACTTC.

This clonotype has a handful of counts. The genes are TRBV7-9 and TRBJ2-7, with no clear D. The CDR3 is 12 residues long. Germline V lookup: CDR1 SEHNR, CDR2 FQNEAQ (reference sequence). Trimming took off 9 bases at V and 0 bases at J, with 9 bases between the two ends. CDR3 residues: CASLTSSYEQYF. The CDR3 bases are TGTGCCAGTTTGACAAGCTCCTACGAGCAGTACTTC.

The rearrangement uses TRBV25-1 and TRBJ1-1; 9 bases are shared with TRBD1. Germline CDR1 is MGHDK and CDR2 is SYGVNS. After removal of 6 bases from V and 4 bases from J, the junction contained 3 bases not matched to a gene. The CDR3 length is 13 residues. The CDR3 sequence is CASSQQGATEAFF. The DNA for the CDR3 is TGTGCCAGCAGCCAACAGGGGGCCACTGAAGCTTTCTTT.

The chain has TRBV9 and TRBJ2-7; a possible D gene is TRBD1 (6 bases). The CDR3 has 14 residues. The V end lost 0 bases, the J end lost 6 bases, and 13 bases lay between the germline ends. CDR1 is SGDLS and CDR2 is YYNGEE in the germline V gene. CDR3 sequence reads: CASSVAVQGSEQYF. The DNA of the CDR3 is TGTGCCAGCAGCGTAGCTGTACAGGGATCCGAGCAGTACTTC.

The genes are TRBV5-6 and TRBJ2-1, with D maybe TRBD1 (6 bases). Trimming left V 4 bases short and J 3 bases short, with 17 bases between. Germline assignment: CDR1 SGHDT and CDR2 YYEEEE. This CDR3 contains 16 residues. CDR3 DNA: TGTGCCAGCAGCGGCATACAGGGCCGAATCTACAATGAGCAGTTCTTC. Amino acids: CASSGIQGRIYNEQFF.

The chain employs TRBV2 and TRBJ2-7; TRBD1 might be the D (6 bases). This CDR3 contains 12 residues. Germline CDR1 is SNHLY and CDR2 is FYNNEI. Trimming took 5 bases from V and 4 from J, leaving 9 bases between them. CDR3 coding DNA: TGTGCCAGCAGTAGACAGGAGTACGAGCAGTACTTC. This encodes CASSRQEYEQYF.

A single count supports this clonotype. The chain employs TRBV10-2 and TRBJ2-7, with D unclear. The germline V gene encodes CDR1 WSHSY and CDR2 SAAADI. The CDR3 runs 13 residues. The V gene lost 4 bases and the J gene lost 3 bases, with 10 bases spanning the gap. The CDR3 here is CASSGAVYYEQYF. In DNA, the CDR3 is TGCGCCAGCAGTGGGGCTGTCTACTACGAGCAGTACTTC.

This clonotype has ten or more counts. This sequence joins TRBV19 and TRBJ2-1; 8 bases agree with TRBD2. Germline values: CDR1 LNHDA, CDR2 SQIVND (reference sequence). The CDR3 covers 13 residues. V was pared by 10 bases and J by 10 bases, with 12 bases of the junction left unmatched. CDR3 protein: CATATLAGKEQFF. In DNA, the CDR3 is TGTGCCACGGCCACTTTAGCGGGAAAAGAGCAGTTCTTC.

This rearrangement joins TRBV10-3 to TRBJ2-5; TRBD2 might be the D (6 bases). The germline gives CDR1 ENHRY, CDR2 SYGVKD. CDR3 length: 13 amino acids. V was clipped by 6 bases and J by 5 bases, with 13 bases between them. This chain's CDR3 is CAISNTSLETQYF. In DNA, the CDR3 is TGTGCCATCAGCAACACTAGCCTTGAGACCCAGTACTTC.

The chain recombines TRBV2 with TRBJ2-5, with D perhaps TRBD2 (5 bases). Deletions cut 0 bases from V and 7 bases from J, with 15 bases between. The CDR3 loop spans 15 amino acids. Germline lookup yields CDR1 SNHLY and CDR2 FYNNEI. CDR3 coding DNA: TGTGCCAGCAGTGAAGCGCTTGGGAGCCAAAGGACCCAGTACTTC. The encoded protein is CASSEALGSQRTQYF.

This clonotype was seen a few times. V usage is TRBV24-1 and J usage is TRBJ2-5; 8 bases fit TRBD1. Germline V gene data show CDR1 as KGHDR and CDR2 as SFDVKD. The CDR3 covers 16 residues. The ends lost 3 bases at V and 0 bases at J; junction bases unmatched: 5. The CDR3 sequence is CATSDVGTGHQETQYF. CDR3 DNA: TGTGCCACCAGTGATGTGGGGACAGGCCACCAAGAGACCCAGTACTTC.

Details on this clonotype: A junction end diverges from the germline sequence, so it may reflect a read error. The chain combines TRBV24-1 with TRBJ2-5; a possible D gene is TRBD2 (6 bases). There are 16 residues in the CDR3. From germline, CDR1 is KGHDR and CDR2 SFDVKD. The DNA of the CDR3 is TGTGCCAGCAGTTTTTTGCAGGAGGGCCTGGGAGAGACCCAGTACTTC. This gives the protein CASSFLQEGLGETQYF.

Comment on this clonotype: Its ends do not fully match the called genes, so a read error is possible. V usage is TRBV2 and J usage is TRBJ2-1; a possible D gene is TRBD1 (6 bases). The germline CDR1 and CDR2 sequences are SNHLY and FYNNEI. The CDR3 extends over 11 amino acids. The CDR3 region has the DNA TGTGCCAGCAGAAGTCTCCAGGGGATGATCTTC. It encodes CASRSLQGMIF. The full variable domain, rest sourced from reference TRBV2 and TRBJ2-1, is EPEVTQTPSHQVTQMGQEVILRCVPISNHLYFYWYRQILGQKVEFLVSFYNNEISEKSEIFDDQFSVERPDGSNFTLKIRSTKLEDSAMYFCASRSLQGMIFGPGTRLTVL.

The V and J genes are TRBV19 and TRBJ2-7, with a possible D match to TRBD2 (6 bases). The CDR3 extends over 13 amino acids. Deletions cut 10 bases from V and 5 bases from J, with 18 bases between. The germline CDR1 and CDR2 sequences are LNHDA and SQIVND (reference sequence). The CDR3 loop is CATGRRGADEQYF. The CDR3 DNA follows: TGTGCCACCGGACGGAGGGGAGCGGACGAGCAGTACTTC.

This clonotype was seen repeatedly, ten times or more. This chain joins TRBV11-1 and TRBJ1-2; D is perhaps TRBD1 (6 bases). The V gene lost 2 bases and the J gene lost 8 bases, with 12 bases spanning the gap. Looked up from germline, CDR1 is SGHAT and CDR2 is FQDESV (reference sequence). This CDR3 is 13 amino acids long. The CDR3 is CASSLYAGGGYTF. Here the CDR3 DNA reads TGTGCCAGCAGCTTATATGCGGGGGGCGGCTACACCTTC.

The chain is built from TRBV6-6 and TRBJ2-7; tentatively, D is TRBD2 (5 bases). This CDR3 is 17 amino acids long. Germline CDR1 and CDR2: MNHNY and SVGAGI (reference sequence). Trimming removed 0 bases from V and 8 bases from J, with 23 bases in between. The CDR3 loop is CASSYSHLRRGSTQQYF. CDR3 DNA: TGTGCCAGCAGTTACTCGCATTTACGCCGGGGATCAACACAGCAGTACTTC.

For the CDR3, the DNA is TGCAGCGTTGGCCCTCCTGGGGACTCCTACGAGCAGTACTTC. This sequence encodes CSVGPPGDSYEQYF. The V gene is TRBV29-1, the J gene TRBJ2-7; D is uncertain. Germline loops: CDR1 SQVTM, CDR2 ANQGSEA. V lost 4 bases and J lost 0, with 13 bases in between. There are 14 residues in the CDR3.

This chain uses TRBV20-1 with TRBJ1-2; tentatively, D is TRBD1 (5 bases). The germline V gene encodes CDR1 DFQATT and CDR2 SNEGSKA (reference sequence). V lost 5 bases, J lost 2 bases, and 12 bases lay in between. There are 13 residues in the CDR3. The CDR3 coding sequence is TGCAGTGCTCCTGTCCGGGACAACTATGGCTACACCTTC. This codes for CSAPVRDNYGYTF.

This clonotype was detected ten times or more. The gene calls are TRBV5-6 and TRBJ2-7, with 8 bases that match TRBD1. The CDR3 runs 15 residues. Germline loops: CDR1 SGHDT, CDR2 YYEEEE. V lost 1 base, J lost 6 bases, and 9 bases stayed unmatched. CDR3 bases: TGTGCCAGCAGCTTGCGGACAGGGTTAGGGACCGAGCAGTACTTC. Translated, it gives CASSLRTGLGTEQYF.